The 8 T cell receptor beta chains reported below all come from one sample, sequenced in a study of cytomegalovirus exposure and HLA in healthy donors. The PCR was carried out with 60 Vbeta primers and 13 Jbeta primers. The repertoire was sequenced with immunoSEQ multiplex PCR; TCRdb's copy has only in-frame clones and lacks some. The repertoire holds some 150,000 clones, about 80% seen once, with 5% to 7.5% in the top ten. The source material was PBMCs. These receptor sequences come from a woman aged 45-59 years in good health and CMV-seropositive.

The rearrangement uses TRBV5-1 and TRBJ1-1; D call uncertain. CDR3 length: 14 amino acids. From germline, CDR1 is SGHRS and CDR2 YFSETQ. Trimming cost V 0 bases and J 3 bases, with 9 bases left between them. Here the CDR3 reads CASSLGSGDTEAFF. CDR3 DNA sequence: TGCGCCAGCAGCTTGGGATCCGGGGACACTGAAGCTTTCTTT. The full variable domain, its missing parts supplied by reference TRBV5-1 and TRBJ1-1, is KAGVTQTPRYLIKTRGQQVTLSCSPISGHRSVSWYQQTPGQGLQFLFEYFSETQRNKGNFPGRFSGRQFSNSRSEMNVSTLELGDSALYLCASSLGSGDTEAFFGQGTRLTVV.

This chain uses TRBV6-1 with TRBJ1-1; maybe TRBD1 (6 bases). This CDR3 has 14 residues. Between the trimmed V and J ends, which lost 6 bases and 5 bases, there was a span of 16 bases. Germline V lookup: CDR1 MNHNS, CDR2 SASEGT. The CDR3 sequence is CASREGGLGTEAFF. DNA for the CDR3: TGTGCCAGCAGGGAGGGGGGGCTTGGAACTGAAGCTTTCTTT.

The gene calls are TRBV7-9 and TRBJ2-7; possibly TRBD2 for D (6 bases). The CDR3 is made up of 14 amino acids. Germline V gene sequence: CDR1 SEHNR, CDR2 FQNEAQ (reference sequence). Trimming removed 4 bases from V and 13 bases from J, with 23 bases in between. CDR3 nucleotides: TGTGCCAGCAGCTCAACGACTGGACTACCTTATTTTTACTTC. Protein product: CASSSTTGLPYFYF.

This clone occurred a few times. This chain links TRBV25-1 with TRBJ1-6; D remains ambiguous. The CDR3 spans 15 residues. V was trimmed by 3 bases and J by 2 bases, leaving 8 bases between them. Germline V gene sequence: CDR1 MGHDK, CDR2 SYGVNS. CDR3: CASSEFTTYNSPLHF. The CDR3 DNA reads TGTGCCAGCAGTGAGTTCACAACCTATAATTCACCCCTCCACTTT.

The chain carries TRBV5-1 and TRBJ1-1; D gene uncertain. V gave up 0 bases and J gave up 1 base, with 7 bases separating them. CDR3 length equals 14 residues. CDR1 and CDR2 from the germline V gene are SGHRS and YFSETQ. CDR3 DNA: TGCGCCAGCAGCTTGGCTAGAGGGAACACTGAAGCTTTCTTT. Translation: CASSLARGNTEAFF.

J is TRBJ1-4 and V is TRBV7-2; 7 bases align to TRBD1. This CDR3 is built from 15 residues. CDR1 and CDR2 from the germline V gene are SGHTA and FQGNSA. Trimming took 5 bases from V and 7 from J; bases not matched to a gene: 10. In DNA, the CDR3 is TGTGCCAGCAGCCCCAAGACAGGGATGCGTGAAAAACTGTTTTTT. It specifies CASSPKTGMREKLFF.

The rearrangement uses TRBV2 and TRBJ2-1; D uncertain. The V gene lost 4 bases and the J gene lost 0 bases, with 10 bases spanning the gap. Germline V gives CDR1 SNHLY, CDR2 FYNNEI. The CDR3 extends over 15 amino acids. Here the CDR3 DNA reads TGTGCCAGCAGTGGGTCAGGCCGCTCCTACAATGAGCAGTTCTTC. Amino acid sequence: CASSGSGRSYNEQFF.

The V and J genes are TRBV14 and TRBJ2-2; D is unresolved. The CDR3 is 13 residues long. The germline V and J ends were trimmed by 6 bases and 4 bases, with 9 bases remaining between them. In germline, CDR1 is SGHDN, CDR2 FVKESK. For the CDR3, the DNA is TGTGCCAGCAGTATCTTTGTCACCGGGGAGCTGTTTTTT. Residues: CASSIFVTGELFF.